This T cell receptor (beta chain) derives from a study of shared clonotypes between healthy human individuals. Study information: CD4 naive and CD4 memory each took three plates per donor, while CD8 naive took two and CD8 memory one.

V lost 2 bases to trimming and J lost 7 bases; unmatched junction nucleotides: 7. The CDR3 runs to 16 residues. Germline V lookup: CDR1 SNHLY, CDR2 FYNNEI. TCRdb keeps only in-frame clones here, not all; method: immunoSEQ multiplex PCR. Among more than 2 million clones listed, 85% to 95% were seen once. Donors included only healthy HIV-negative adults lacking recent acute infections or vaccinations. V and J are TRBV2 and TRBJ2-7, with 14 bases fitting TRBD2. This sequence was found in a man younger than 30 in good health. The sample was naive CD4+ T cells sorted from blood. The subset denotes: CD45RA+ positively selected. CDR3 loop: CASSERTSGRSGEQYF. DNA for the CDR3: TGTGCCAGCAGTGAAAGGACTAGCGGGAGGTCTGGGGAGCAGTACTTC.